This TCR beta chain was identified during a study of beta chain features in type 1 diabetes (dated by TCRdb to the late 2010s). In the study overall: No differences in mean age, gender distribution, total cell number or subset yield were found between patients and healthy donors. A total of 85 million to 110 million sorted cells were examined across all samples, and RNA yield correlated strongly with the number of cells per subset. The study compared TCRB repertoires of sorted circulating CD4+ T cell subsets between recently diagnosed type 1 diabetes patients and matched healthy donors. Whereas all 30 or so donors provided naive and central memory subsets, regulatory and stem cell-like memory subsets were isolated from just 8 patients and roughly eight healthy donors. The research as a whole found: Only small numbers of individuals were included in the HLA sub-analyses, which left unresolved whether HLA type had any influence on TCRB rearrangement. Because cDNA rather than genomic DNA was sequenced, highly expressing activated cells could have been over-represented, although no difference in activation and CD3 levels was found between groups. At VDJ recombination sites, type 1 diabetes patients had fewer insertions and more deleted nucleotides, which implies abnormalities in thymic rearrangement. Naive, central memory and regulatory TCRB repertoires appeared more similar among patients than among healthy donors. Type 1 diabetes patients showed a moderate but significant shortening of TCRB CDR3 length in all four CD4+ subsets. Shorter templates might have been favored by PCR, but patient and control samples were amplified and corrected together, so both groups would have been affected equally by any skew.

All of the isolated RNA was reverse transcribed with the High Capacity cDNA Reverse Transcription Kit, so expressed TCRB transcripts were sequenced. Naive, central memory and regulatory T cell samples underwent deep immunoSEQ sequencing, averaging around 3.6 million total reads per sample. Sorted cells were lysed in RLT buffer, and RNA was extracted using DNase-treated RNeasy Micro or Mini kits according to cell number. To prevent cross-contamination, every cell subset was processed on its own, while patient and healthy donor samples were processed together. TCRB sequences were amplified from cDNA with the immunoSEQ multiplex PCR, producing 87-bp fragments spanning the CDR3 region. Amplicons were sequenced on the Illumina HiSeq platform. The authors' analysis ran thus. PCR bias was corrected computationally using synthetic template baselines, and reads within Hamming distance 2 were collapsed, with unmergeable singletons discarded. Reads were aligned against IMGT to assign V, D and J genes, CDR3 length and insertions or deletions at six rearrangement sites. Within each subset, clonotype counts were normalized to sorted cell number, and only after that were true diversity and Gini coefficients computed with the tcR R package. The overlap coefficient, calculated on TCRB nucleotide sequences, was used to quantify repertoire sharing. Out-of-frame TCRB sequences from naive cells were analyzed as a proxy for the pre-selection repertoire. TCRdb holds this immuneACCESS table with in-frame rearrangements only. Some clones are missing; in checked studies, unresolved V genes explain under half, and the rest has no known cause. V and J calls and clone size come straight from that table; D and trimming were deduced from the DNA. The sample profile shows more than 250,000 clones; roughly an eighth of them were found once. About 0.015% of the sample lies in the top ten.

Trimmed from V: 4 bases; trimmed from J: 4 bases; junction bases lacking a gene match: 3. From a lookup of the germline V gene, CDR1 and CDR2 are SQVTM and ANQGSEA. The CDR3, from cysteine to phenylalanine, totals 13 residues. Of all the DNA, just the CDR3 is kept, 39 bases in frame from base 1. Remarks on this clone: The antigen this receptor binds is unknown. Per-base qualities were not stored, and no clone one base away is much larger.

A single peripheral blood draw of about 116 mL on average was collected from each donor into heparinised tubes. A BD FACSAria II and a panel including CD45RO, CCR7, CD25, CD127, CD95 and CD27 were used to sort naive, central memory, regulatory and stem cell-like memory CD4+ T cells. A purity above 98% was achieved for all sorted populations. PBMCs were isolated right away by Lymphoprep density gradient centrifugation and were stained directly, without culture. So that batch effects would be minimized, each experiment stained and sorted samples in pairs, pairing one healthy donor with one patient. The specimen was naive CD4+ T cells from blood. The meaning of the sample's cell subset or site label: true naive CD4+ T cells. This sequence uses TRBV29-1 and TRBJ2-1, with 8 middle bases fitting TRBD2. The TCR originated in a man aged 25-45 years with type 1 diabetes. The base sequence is TGCAGCGTTGCGGGGGGGGGTTACAATGAGCAGTTCTTC. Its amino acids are CSVAGGGYNEQFF.